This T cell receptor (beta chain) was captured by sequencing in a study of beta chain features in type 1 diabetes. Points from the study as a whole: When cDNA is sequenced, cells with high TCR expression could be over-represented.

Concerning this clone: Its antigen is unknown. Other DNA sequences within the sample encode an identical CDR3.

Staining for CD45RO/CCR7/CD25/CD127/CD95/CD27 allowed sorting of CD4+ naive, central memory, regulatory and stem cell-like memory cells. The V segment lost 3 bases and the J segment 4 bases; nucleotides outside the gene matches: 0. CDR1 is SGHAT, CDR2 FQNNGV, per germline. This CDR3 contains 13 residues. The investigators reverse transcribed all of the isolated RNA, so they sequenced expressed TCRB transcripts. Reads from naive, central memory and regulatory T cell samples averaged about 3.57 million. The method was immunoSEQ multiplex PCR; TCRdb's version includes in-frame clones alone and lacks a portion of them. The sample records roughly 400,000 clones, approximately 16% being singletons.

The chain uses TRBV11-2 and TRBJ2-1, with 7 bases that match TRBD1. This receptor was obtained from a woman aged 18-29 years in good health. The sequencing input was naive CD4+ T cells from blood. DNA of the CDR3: TGTGCCAGCAGCTTGGGACAGTACAATGAGCAGTTCTTC. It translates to CASSLGQYNEQFF.